A single sample gave rise to the 13 T cell receptor beta chains below, sequenced in a study of T-cell memory formation after mild COVID-19. Each CDR3 protein gets one entry after TCRdb re-called the 5' RACE reads with MiXCR. The sample contains 300,000 or so distinct CDR3 sequences, around 15% of which appear only once. The sample consisted of PBMCs or a T cell subset sorted from them (not recorded which). The receptor source for this set is a man younger than 30 who had mild COVID-19 (a few samples of this study predate the infection). Cell type and time point are not known.

The chain has TRBV19 and TRBJ2-3, with TRBD2 as a possible D gene (6 bases). Germline values: CDR1 LNHDA, CDR2 SQIVND (reference sequence). The CDR3 runs 16 residues. V dropped 5 bases and J dropped 4 bases, with 19 bases sitting between them. The CDR3 DNA sequence: TGTGCCAGTAGTCTGGCAGGCGGCGGGGTCGCAGATACGCAGTATTTT. The encoded protein is CASSLAGGGVADTQYF.

In this sample, this clonotype turned up a few times. The rearrangement uses TRBV6-2 or TRBV6-3 and TRBJ2-7, with 10 nucleotides matching TRBD1. With 5 bases clipped from V and 5 bases from J, the junction kept 15 bases outside the gene matches. Germline CDR1 reads MNHEY; CDR2 reads SVGEGT. This CDR3 comprises 17 residues. This chain's CDR3 is CASSPHNRDRGSNEQYF. The CDR3, as DNA: TGTGCCAGCAGTCCTCACAACCGGGACAGGGGAAGCAACGAGCAGTACTTC.

This chain uses TRBV20-1 with TRBJ2-5; tentative D call: TRBD1 (6 bases). This CDR3 spans 14 amino acids. V shed 1 base and J shed 1 base, with 10 bases lying between them. Germline assignment: CDR1 DFQATT and CDR2 SNEGSKA (reference sequence). CDR3 sequence (DNA): TGCAGTGCTAGAGGGGACACTCCCCAAGAGACCCAGTACTTC. Protein: CSARGDTPQETQYF.

This clonotype showed up many times. V gene TRBV5-1 combines with J gene TRBJ2-7; TRBD2 is a possible D gene (5 bases). V was cut by 4 bases and J by 1 base, with 6 bases left in between. Looked up from germline, CDR1 is SGHRS and CDR2 is YFSETQ. The CDR3 has 12 residues. The CDR3 DNA is TGCGCCAGCAGCGAGGGTTCCTACGAGCAGTACTTC. As protein: CASSEGSYEQYF.

This chain uses TRBV5-1 with TRBJ1-3, with D possibly TRBD1 on 6 matching bases. The V gene lost 0 bases and the J gene lost 0 bases, with 13 bases spanning the gap. Germline V CDR1 and CDR2: SGHRS, YFSETQ. The CDR3 length is 17 residues. DNA of the CDR3: TGCGCCAGCAGCTTGGATACAGGGATTGGCTCTGGAAACACCATATATTTT. Protein: CASSLDTGIGSGNTIYF.

This clonotype was recorded many times. V gene TRBV20-1 combines with J gene TRBJ2-7, with TRBD2 matching 10 bases. CDR1 and CDR2 from the germline V gene are DFQATT and SNEGSKA (reference sequence). V was pared by 0 bases and J by 1 base, with 6 bases of the junction left unmatched. This CDR3 is 16 amino acids long. CDR3 protein: CSARDVLAGMSYEQYF. The CDR3 DNA follows: TGCAGTGCTAGAGATGTACTAGCGGGGATGTCCTACGAGCAGTACTTC.

This clonotype has at least ten counts. The chain links TRBV12-3 or TRBV12-4 to TRBJ1-2; no clear D. The germline V and J ends were trimmed by 4 bases and 4 bases, with 10 bases remaining between them. The CDR3 has 13 residues. This CDR3 reads CASSSAWAYGYTF. The CDR3 DNA follows: TGTGCCAGCAGTTCGGCCTGGGCCTATGGCTACACCTTC.

This clonotype was seen only a few times. This sequence joins TRBV11-2 and TRBJ2-5; TRBD2 might be the D (6 bases). The CDR3 length is 15 residues. The germline CDR1 and CDR2 sequences are SGHAT and FQNNGV. The V gene lost 2 bases and the J gene lost 4 bases, with 14 bases spanning the gap. CDR3 protein: CASSLNSGRGETQYF. The CDR3 DNA reads TGTGCCAGCAGCTTAAATTCGGGGCGGGGAGAGACCCAGTACTTC.

The chain is built from TRBV7-2 and TRBJ2-5, with 12 bases identical to TRBD1. Germline V gives CDR1 SGHTA, CDR2 FQGNSA. V shed 4 bases, J shed 5 bases, and the junction held 5 bases outside the gene matches. The CDR3 contains 15 residues. CDR3 nucleotides: TGTGCCAGCAGCTCCGGGACAGGGGGCATGGAGACCCAGTACTTC. Its protein product is CASSSGTGGMETQYF.

The rearrangement uses TRBV15 and TRBJ2-2; 10 nucleotides line up with TRBD1. Germline CDR1 and CDR2: LNHNV and YYDKDF (reference sequence). This CDR3 has 14 residues. Trimming cost V 4 bases and J 5 bases; bases outside gene matches: 1. The chain's CDR3 is CATSTGQGTGELFF. The CDR3 DNA sequence: TGTGCCACCAGCACGGGACAGGGGACCGGGGAGCTGTTTTTT.

The CDR3 is CASSLAPSVEQFF. The CDR3 DNA follows: TGTGCCAGCAGCTTAGCTCCTAGTGTTGAGCAGTTCTTC. The chain has TRBV7-9 and TRBJ2-1; the D is unclear. This CDR3 comprises 13 residues. The germline V gene has CDR1 SEHNR and CDR2 FQNEAQ (reference sequence). Trimming took 0 bases from V and 9 from J, leaving 9 bases between them.

The rearrangement links TRBV12-3 or TRBV12-4 to TRBJ2-3; possibly TRBD2 for D (6 bases). The CDR3 is made up of 17 amino acids. Deletions cut 2 bases from V and 4 bases from J, with 19 bases between. The CDR3 DNA reads as TGTGCCAGCAGTTTAACCCGGGACTCCCCAGCGCCAGATACGCAGTATTTT. Translating gives CASSLTRDSPAPDTQYF.

The chain is built from TRBV28 and TRBJ1-2, with D perhaps TRBD1 (6 bases). Trimming took off 1 base at V and 5 bases at J, with 14 bases between the two ends. Germline values: CDR1 MDHEN, CDR2 SYDVKM. The CDR3 is made up of 15 amino acids. The CDR3, as DNA: TGTGCCAGCAGTTTATTAGGTGACAGGAGGTATGGCTACACCTTC. Translating it yields CASSLLGDRRYGYTF.